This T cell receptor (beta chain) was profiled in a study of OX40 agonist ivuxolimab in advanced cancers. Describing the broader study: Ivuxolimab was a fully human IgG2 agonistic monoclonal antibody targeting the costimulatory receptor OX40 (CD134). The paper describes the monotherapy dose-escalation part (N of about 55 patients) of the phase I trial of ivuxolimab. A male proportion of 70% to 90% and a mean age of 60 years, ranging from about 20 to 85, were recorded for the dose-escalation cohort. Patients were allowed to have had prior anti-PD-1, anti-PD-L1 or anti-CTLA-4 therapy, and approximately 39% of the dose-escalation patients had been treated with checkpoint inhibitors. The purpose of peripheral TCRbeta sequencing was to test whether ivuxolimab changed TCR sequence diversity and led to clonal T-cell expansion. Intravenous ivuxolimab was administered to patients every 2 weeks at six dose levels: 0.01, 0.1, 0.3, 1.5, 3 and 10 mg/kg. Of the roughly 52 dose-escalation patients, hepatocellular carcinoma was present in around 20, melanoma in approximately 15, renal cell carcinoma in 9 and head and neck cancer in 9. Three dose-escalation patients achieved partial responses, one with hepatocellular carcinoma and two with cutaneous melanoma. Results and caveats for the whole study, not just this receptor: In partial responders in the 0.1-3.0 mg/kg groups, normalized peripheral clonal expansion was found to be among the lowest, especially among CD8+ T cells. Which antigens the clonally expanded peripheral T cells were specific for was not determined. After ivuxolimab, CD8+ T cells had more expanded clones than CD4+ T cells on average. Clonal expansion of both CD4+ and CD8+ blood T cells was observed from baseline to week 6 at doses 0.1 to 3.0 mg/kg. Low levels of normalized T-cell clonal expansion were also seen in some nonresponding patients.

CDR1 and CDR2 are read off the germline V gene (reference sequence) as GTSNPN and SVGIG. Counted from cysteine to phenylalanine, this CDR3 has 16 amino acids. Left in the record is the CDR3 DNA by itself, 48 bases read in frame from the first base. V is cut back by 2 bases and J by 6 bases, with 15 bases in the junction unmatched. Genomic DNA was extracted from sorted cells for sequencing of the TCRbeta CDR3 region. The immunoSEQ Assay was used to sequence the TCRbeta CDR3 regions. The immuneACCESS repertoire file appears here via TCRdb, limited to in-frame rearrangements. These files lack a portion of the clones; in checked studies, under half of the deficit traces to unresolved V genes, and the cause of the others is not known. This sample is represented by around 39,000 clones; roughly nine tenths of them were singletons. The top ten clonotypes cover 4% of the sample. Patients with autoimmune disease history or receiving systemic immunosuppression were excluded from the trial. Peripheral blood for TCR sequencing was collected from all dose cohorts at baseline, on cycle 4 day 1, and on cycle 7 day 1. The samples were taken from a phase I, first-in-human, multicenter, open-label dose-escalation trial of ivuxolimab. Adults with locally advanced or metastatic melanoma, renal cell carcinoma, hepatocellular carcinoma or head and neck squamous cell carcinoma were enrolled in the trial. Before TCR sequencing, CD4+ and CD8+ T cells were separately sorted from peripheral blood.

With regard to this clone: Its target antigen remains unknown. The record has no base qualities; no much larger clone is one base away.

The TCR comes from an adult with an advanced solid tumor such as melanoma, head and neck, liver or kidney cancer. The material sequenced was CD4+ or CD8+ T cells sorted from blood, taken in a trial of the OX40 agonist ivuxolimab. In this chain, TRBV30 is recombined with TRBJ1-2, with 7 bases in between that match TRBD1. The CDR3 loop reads CAWSFTGYRGGHGYTF. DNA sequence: TGTGCCTGGAGTTTTACCGGCTACAGGGGTGGCCATGGCTACACCTTC.